These 3 T cell receptor beta chains were sequenced from one sample in a study of T cell responses to AZD1222 COVID-19 vaccine. TCRdb keeps only in-frame clones here, not all; method: immunoSEQ multiplex PCR. The sample has 120,000 or so clones; approximately 85% are singletons. The input for sequencing was peripheral blood, taken on day 0 of AZD1222 vaccination. These receptor sequences come from an adult in good health.

J is TRBJ2-3 and V is TRBV6-4; 11 nucleotides agree with TRBD2. V lost 0 bases, J lost 4 bases, and 3 bases stayed unmatched. CDR1 is MRHNA, CDR2 SNTAGT, per germline. The CDR3 has 16 amino acids. CDR3 amino acids: CASSDSTSGGADTQYF. The CDR3 coding sequence is TGTGCCAGCAGTGACTCCACTAGCGGGGGAGCAGATACGCAGTATTTT.

In this sample, this clone turned up a few times. The same CDR3 also results from other DNA sequences found in this sample. The rearrangement links TRBV19 to TRBJ1-5; D not certain. Per the germline V gene, CDR1 is LNHDA and CDR2 is SQIVND (reference sequence). V dropped 1 base and J dropped 6 bases, with 1 base sitting between them. CDR3 length equals 11 residues. The CDR3 DNA reads as TGTGCCAGTAGTATAGGTCAGCCCCAGCATTTT. Translated, it gives CASSIGQPQHF.

The chain uses TRBV19 and TRBJ1-6; 9 positions match TRBD1. Trimming at V came to 0 bases and at J to 14 bases, leaving 5 bases not matched to a gene. Germline V gene sequence: CDR1 LNHDA, CDR2 SQIVND (reference sequence). The CDR3 totals 14 residues. CDR3 residues: CASSIDAGTGTLHF. DNA for the CDR3: TGTGCCAGTAGTATAGATGCCGGGACAGGGACCCTCCACTTT.